This T cell receptor (beta chain) appears in the sequencing data of a study of a mutant IDH1 vaccine in newly diagnosed glioma (dated by TCRdb to about 2021). For the wider study: Vaccination began 4-6 weeks after radiotherapy alone, or alongside temozolomide cycles in the chemotherapy-containing groups. Peripheral blood samples were drawn at six visits, namely V03 (baseline), V05, V07, V10, V12 and V13. Of the approximately 29 treated patients, around 62% were male and around 38% were female, and a mean age of roughly 41 years was recorded. Before enrollment, patients had received standard therapy of radiotherapy alone, temozolomide alone, or radiochemotherapy with temozolomide; most received the combination. Visit V12 was the week-35 safety follow-up and visit V13 was the week-47 end of study. Longitudinal TCRB deep sequencing was done for 25 treated patients, wherever samples were available for exploratory analyses.

CDR1 MDHEN and CDR2 SYDVKM are derived from the germline V gene. Including the terminal cysteine and phenylalanine, the CDR3 comprises 15 residues. Just the 45-base CDR3 DNA is kept, in frame starting at base 1. The junction carries 12 bases between V and J, which are trimmed by 6 bases and 3 bases respectively. The library was made by the immunoSEQ multiplex PCR assay. Rearranged TCR beta chain sequences were amplified using the hsTCRB Kit according to the manufacturer's protocol. Sequencing of TCRB libraries was carried out on an Illumina MiSeq. Turning to the authors' computational methods: The kit vendor's proprietary platform handled demultiplexing, trimming and gene mapping. TCRdb carries this immuneACCESS record with in-frame sequences only. Its versions omit some clonotypes, under half of them owing to an unresolved V gene in the studies checked, with the rest unexplained. The V and J calls and clone size are taken from that table; D and trimming were inferred from the DNA. The sample table lists 55,000 to 65,000 clones, around 80% of them with a count of one. The top ten clones comprise roughly 4% of the sample.

On this clone: The target of this receptor is not known. No clone much larger than this one lies a single base away; base qualities are absent.

Findings and caveats that apply to the study as a whole: According to the authors, sample limitations meant that analyses of patient blood samples could not be reproduced. PBMC samples for TCRB deep sequencing were selected based on availability. Pseudoprogression seemed to be unrelated to changes in the top peripheral T cell clonotypes found by TCRB sequencing. Vaccine-induced immune responses across multiple MHC alleles were detected in about 93% of patients.

The sample's time point label is to be understood as: week 35, safety follow-up. Each vaccine dose was 300 ug of a 20-mer mutant IDH1 peptide in Montanide, given subcutaneously with topical imiquimod. Patients were given eight vaccinations, in weeks 1, 3, 5, 7, 11, 15, 19 and 23, which matched visits V03 through V10. Donors had newly diagnosed WHO grade 3 or 4 IDH1-mutant astrocytomas with loss of nuclear ATRX. The samples were drawn from NOA16, a multicentre, single-arm, open-label phase I trial in Germany that tested a mutant IDH1 peptide vaccine in humans for the first time. Genomic DNA for TCRB sequencing was isolated from EDTA blood with the DNeasy Blood and Tissue Kit.

Here the chain combines TRBV28 and TRBJ1-6; the D segment cannot be called with confidence. The sequenced sample was PBMCs, obtained from a glioma patient whose treatment included an IDH1 peptide vaccine. The sequence derives from a young man with glioma. Here is the DNA: TGTGCCAGCAGCTTTATGTGGAGCTATAATTCACCCCTCCACTTT. Its protein product is CASSFMWSYNSPLHF.